The rows below give T cell receptor beta chains drawn from one sample of a study of blood T cell repertoires in COVID-19. Generated by immunoSEQ multiplex PCR, the TCRdb table keeps only in-frame clones and is missing some. The sample gives about 190,000 clones, more than 60% of which show up once; 13% is in the top ten. The sample was peripheral blood. The receptors were gathered from a man in his forties or fifties who had recovered from COVID-19. Both conserved end residues are part of each CDR3. D genes are given only for firm matches. Part of the rows lack a size; the others show once, few, many or a class for expanded clones.

>TRBD2|.|TRBV5-6|TRBJ2-7
CASSLGGSGAHYEQYF
TGTGCCAGCAGCTTGGGTGGTAGCGGGGCCCACTACGAGCAGTACTTC
>.|.|TRBV7-7|TRBJ1-2
CASSPDRTSSYGYTF
TGTGCCAGCAGCCCCGACAGAACCTCCTCCTATGGCTACACCTTC
>.|.|TRBV18|TRBJ2-7
CASSPGVRDDEQYF
TGTGCCAGCTCACCAGGTGTCCGGGATGACGAGCAGTACTTC
>.|.|TRBV9|TRBJ1-1
CASSVVDRNTEAFF
TGTGCCAGCAGCGTAGTAGACAGAAACACTGAAGCTTTCTTT
>TRBD1|.|TRBV27|TRBJ2-5
CASSRYLETGYSETQYF
TGTGCCAGCAGCCGTTACCTTGAGACAGGGTATTCGGAGACCCAGTACTTC
>TRBD1|.|TRBV23-1|TRBJ1-4
CASNWDSIFEKLFF
TGCGCCAGCAATTGGGACAGCATCTTTGAAAAACTGTTTTTT
>.|.|TRBV3-1/TRBV3-2|TRBJ2-7
CASSLGGGSREQYF
TGTGCCAGCAGCCTCGGTGGGGGGTCGAGGGAGCAGTACTTC
>.|.|TRBV7-3|TRBJ2-1
CASSLMKLPSSNEQFF
TGTGCCAGCAGCTTAATGAAGCTACCCTCCTCCAATGAGCAGTTCTTC
>TRBD1|.|TRBV28|TRBJ2-5
CASGESRGRVETQYF
TGTGCCAGCGGCGAGAGCAGGGGGCGGGTAGAGACCCAGTACTTC
>TRBD1|.|TRBV18|TRBJ2-2
CASSPPTGSTGELFF
TGTGCCAGCTCACCACCGACAGGGTCCACCGGGGAGCTGTTTTTT
>.|once|TRBV12-3/TRBV12-4|TRBJ1-2
CASSRRGHGYTF
TGTGCCAGCAGTCGGAGGGGACATGGCTACACCTTC
>TRBD2|.|TRBV27|TRBJ2-3
CASSLFRAKLAGGQNTQYF
TGTGCCAGCAGTTTATTCCGAGCAAAACTAGCGGGAGGGCAAAATACGCAGTATTTT
>TRBD1|few|TRBV5-1|TRBJ1-5
CASSFTGDQPQHF
TGCGCCAGCAGCTTCACAGGGGATCAGCCCCAGCATTTT
>.|.|TRBV19|TRBJ2-7
CASSLRQTYEQYF
TGTGCCAGTAGTCTAAGACAGACCTACGAGCAGTACTTC
>TRBD2|.|TRBV30|TRBJ2-1
CAWSVRYRQDTRTSGRPNEQFF
TGTGCCTGGAGTGTAAGGTATCGCCAGGACACCCGGACTAGCGGGAGACCCAATGAGCAGTTCTTC
>TRBD2|.|TRBV7-2|TRBJ2-7
CASSVTSGRNVQYF
TGTGCCAGCAGCGTGACTAGCGGGAGGAACGTGCAGTACTTC
>TRBD2|.|TRBV6-2/TRBV6-3|TRBJ2-5
CASSYSRASGRTQETQYF
TGTGCCAGCAGTTACTCGAGGGCTAGCGGGAGAACTCAAGAGACCCAGTACTTC
>TRBD1|.|TRBV14|TRBJ2-7
CASSRNRGYEQYF
TGTGCCAGCAGCAGAAACAGGGGTTACGAGCAGTACTTC
>TRBD1|.|TRBV25-1|TRBJ1-5
CASSDSGGWQPQHF
TGTGCCAGCAGTGACTCAGGGGGTTGGCAGCCCCAGCATTTT
>.|.|TRBV28|TRBJ2-7
CASSFQGRTFVF
TGTGCCAGCAGTTTCCAGGGCAGGACCTTCGTTTTC
>.|.|TRBV4-1|TRBJ2-7
CASSQFGTYEQYF
TGCGCCAGCAGCCAATTTGGCACCTACGAGCAGTACTTC
>TRBD2|.|TRBV29-1|TRBJ2-7
CSVDAGTTYEQYF
TGCAGCGTTGATGCCGGGACTACGTACGAGCAGTACTTC
>.|.|TRBV4-2|TRBJ1-5
CASSQDRGAAQPQHF
TGTGCCAGCAGCCAAGATCGGGGGGCTGCACAGCCCCAGCATTTT
>.|.|TRBV27|TRBJ1-6
CASKLTLVHSENSPLHF
TGTGCCAGCAAACTTACCTTAGTTCACTCTGAGAATTCACCCCTCCACTTT
>TRBD1|.|TRBV18|TRBJ1-5
CASSPSMGQGNQPQHF
TGTGCCAGCTCACCCTCTATGGGACAGGGCAATCAGCCCCAGCATTTT
>TRBD2|.|TRBV5-1|TRBJ2-1
CASSLAQAGGRYEQFF
TGCGCCAGCAGCTTGGCACAAGCGGGAGGGAGGTATGAGCAGTTCTTC
>TRBD2|.|TRBV19|TRBJ2-1
CASSRAGGTHGNEQFF
TGTGCCAGTAGCCGAGCGGGAGGAACCCACGGGAATGAGCAGTTCTTC
>.|.|TRBV30|TRBJ2-7
CAWSVGGLSYEQYF
TGTGCCTGGAGTGTGGGGGGGCTATCCTACGAGCAGTACTTC
>TRBD1|.|TRBV7-3|TRBJ1-1
CASSVQGATEAFF
TGTGCCAGCAGCGTACAGGGGGCTACTGAAGCTTTCTTT
>TRBD2|.|TRBV7-8|TRBJ2-1
CASSPLAGGPFEQFF
TGTGCCAGCAGCCCGTTAGCGGGAGGGCCCTTTGAGCAGTTCTTC
>.|once|TRBV11-2|TRBJ2-2
CASSPGSRSTGELFF
TGTGCCAGCAGCCCGGGGTCGAGGAGCACCGGGGAGCTGTTTTTT
>.|.|TRBV27|TRBJ2-7
CASSGDNSYEQYF
TGTGCCAGCAGCGGGGACAACTCCTACGAGCAGTACTTC
>.|.|TRBV20-1|TRBJ2-2
CSASRRANTGELFF
TGCAGTGCTAGTCGCAGGGCGAACACCGGGGAGCTGTTTTTT
>TRBD2|few|TRBV6-2/TRBV6-3|TRBJ2-4
CASSKGLAEVAKNIQYF
TGTGCCAGCAGCAAAGGACTAGCGGAAGTAGCCAAAAACATTCAGTACTTC
>TRBD1|.|TRBV18|TRBJ2-2
CASSPGQGAQTGELFF
TGTGCCAGCTCACCAGGACAGGGAGCCCAGACCGGGGAGCTGTTTTTT